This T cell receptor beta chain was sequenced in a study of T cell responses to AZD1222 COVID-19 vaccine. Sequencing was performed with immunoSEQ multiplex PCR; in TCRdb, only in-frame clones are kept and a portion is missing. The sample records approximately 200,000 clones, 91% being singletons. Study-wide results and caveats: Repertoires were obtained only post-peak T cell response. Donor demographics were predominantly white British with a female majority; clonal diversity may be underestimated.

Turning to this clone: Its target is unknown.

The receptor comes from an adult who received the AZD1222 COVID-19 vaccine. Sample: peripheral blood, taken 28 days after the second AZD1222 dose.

The CDR3 loop is CASSLGWNEKLFF. The CDR3 nucleotides are TGTGCCAGCAGTCTAGGATGGAATGAAAAACTGTTTTTT. The V and J genes are TRBV12-3 or TRBV12-4 and TRBJ1-4; D is unresolved. With 5 bases removed from V and 5 bases from J, the gap between germline ends came to 9 bases. The CDR3 runs to 13 residues.